The following is a T cell receptor (beta chain) sequence with its context. V shed 2 bases, J shed 4 bases, and the junction held 7 bases outside the gene matches. Germline-derived CDR1 and CDR2 are LNHDA and SQIVND (reference sequence). This CDR3 region has 15 residues. Assay used: immunoSEQ multiplex PCR; TCRdb lists only in-frame clones, some missing. The sample records some 700,000 clones, 70% to 90% being singletons. This entry belongs to a study of shared T cell receptors in the human thymus. The sample was also linked to a second study, of human thymus T cells.

This TCR came from a girl less than two years old with a congenital heart defect. The sequencing sample was made of thymocytes. This chain connects TRBV19 to TRBJ1-2; 7 bases are a match to TRBD1. CDR3 residues: CASSIPRTGSYGYTF. The CDR3 nucleotides read TGTGCCAGTAGTATACCCCGGACAGGCTCCTATGGCTACACCTTC. Complete variable domain (other parts from reference TRBV19 and TRBJ1-2): DGGITQSPKYLFRKEGQNVTLSCEQNLNHDAMYWYRQDPGQGLRLIYYSQIVNDFQKGDIAEGYSVSREKKESFPLTVTSAQKNPTAFYLCASSIPRTGSYGYTFGSGTRLTVV.